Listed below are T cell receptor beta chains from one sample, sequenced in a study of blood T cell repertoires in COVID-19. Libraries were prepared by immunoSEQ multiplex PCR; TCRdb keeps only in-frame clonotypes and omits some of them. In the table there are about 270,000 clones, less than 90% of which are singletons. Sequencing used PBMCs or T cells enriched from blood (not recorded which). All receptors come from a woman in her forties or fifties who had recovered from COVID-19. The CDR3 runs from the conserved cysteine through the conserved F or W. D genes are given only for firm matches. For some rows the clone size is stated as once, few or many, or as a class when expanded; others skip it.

CDR3 DNA: TGCAGCGTAGTGACAGGGCCCGGAGATGAGCAGTTCTTC; CDR3 protein: CSVVTGPGDEQFF; J gene: TRBJ2-1; clone size: .; V gene: TRBV29-1; D gene: TRBD1
CDR3 DNA: TGTGCCAGCAGCCAAGCTGAGGCATCCTATAATTCACCCCTCCACTTT; CDR3 protein: CASSQAEASYNSPLHF; J gene: TRBJ1-6; clone size: .; V gene: TRBV4-2; D gene: .
CDR3 DNA: TGCGCCAGCAGCTTGGTGGTTGGCTACTATGGCTACACCTTC; CDR3 protein: CASSLVVGYYGYTF; J gene: TRBJ1-2; clone size: .; V gene: TRBV5-1; D gene: .
CDR3 DNA: TGTGCCAGCAGCGCCTTTTTGAGGGAGCAGTACTTC; CDR3 protein: CASSAFLREQYF; J gene: TRBJ2-7; clone size: .; V gene: TRBV6-5; D gene: .
CDR3 DNA: TGCGCCAGCAGCCAAAATACCGGGATGAACACTGAAGCTTTCTTT; CDR3 protein: CASSQNTGMNTEAFF; J gene: TRBJ1-1; clone size: once; V gene: TRBV4-3; D gene: .
CDR3 DNA: TGTGCCAGCAGTCCGAGACACAGGGGGGAACAGCCCCAGCATTTT; CDR3 protein: CASSPRHRGEQPQHF; J gene: TRBJ1-5; clone size: .; V gene: TRBV28; D gene: TRBD1
CDR3 DNA: TGCGCCAGCAGCCCAGGGGGCTTAGGATCCATCTATAATTCACCCCTCCACTTT; CDR3 protein: CASSPGGLGSIYNSPLHF; J gene: TRBJ1-6; clone size: .; V gene: TRBV5-1; D gene: TRBD1
CDR3 DNA: TGTGCCAGCAGAGTTGTTGGGACAGGGATGAACACTGAAGCTTTCTTT; CDR3 protein: CASRVVGTGMNTEAFF; J gene: TRBJ1-1; clone size: .; V gene: TRBV27; D gene: TRBD1
CDR3 DNA: TGTGCCAGCAGCTTAGTGGGCAGGGGGTCTGGCTATGGCTACACCTTC; CDR3 protein: CASSLVGRGSGYGYTF; J gene: TRBJ1-2; clone size: .; V gene: TRBV7-8; D gene: TRBD1
CDR3 DNA: TGTGCCAGCAGCCAAGCCGAGACTAGCGGAGGGGAGACCCAGTACTTC; CDR3 protein: CASSQAETSGGETQYF; J gene: TRBJ2-5; clone size: .; V gene: TRBV4-2; D gene: TRBD2
CDR3 DNA: TGTGCCACCAGTGATTTGACCGGGAGGGGGTACACTGAGCAGTTCTTC; CDR3 protein: CATSDLTGRGYTEQFF; J gene: TRBJ2-1; clone size: .; V gene: TRBV24-1; D gene: TRBD2
CDR3 DNA: TGTGCCAGCAGCGTAGGATCTAGTGAGTTCTCGATAGACAATGAGCAGTTCTTC; CDR3 protein: CASSVGSSEFSIDNEQFF; J gene: TRBJ2-1; clone size: once; V gene: TRBV9; D gene: .
CDR3 DNA: TGTGCCAGCACTAGACGGGATAACCAAGAGACCCAGTACTTC; CDR3 protein: CASTRRDNQETQYF; J gene: TRBJ2-5; clone size: few; V gene: TRBV6-5; D gene: .
CDR3 DNA: TGTGCCAGCAGTTTAGGTGGGGCTAGCTCCTACGAGCAGTACTTC; CDR3 protein: CASSLGGASSYEQYF; J gene: TRBJ2-7; clone size: .; V gene: TRBV28; D gene: .
CDR3 DNA: TGCGCCAGCAGCTTGCTAGCGGAGTACAATGAGCAGTTCTTC; CDR3 protein: CASSLLAEYNEQFF; J gene: TRBJ2-1; clone size: .; V gene: TRBV5-1; D gene: TRBD2
CDR3 DNA: TGTGCCAGTAATAGCGGACAGGGGCGAAAAAACACCGGGGAGCTGTTTTTT; CDR3 protein: CASNSGQGRKNTGELFF; J gene: TRBJ2-2; clone size: .; V gene: TRBV19; D gene: TRBD1
CDR3 DNA: TGTGCCAGCAGCGTAGAAGGACAGAGCTTCTCTGGAAACACCATATATTTT; CDR3 protein: CASSVEGQSFSGNTIYF; J gene: TRBJ1-3; clone size: once; V gene: TRBV9; D gene: .
CDR3 DNA: TGTGCCAGCCACCGGGGTAGCGGGACGTTCAATGAGCAGTTCTTC; CDR3 protein: CASHRGSGTFNEQFF; J gene: TRBJ2-1; clone size: .; V gene: TRBV18; D gene: TRBD2
CDR3 DNA: TGTGCCAGCAGTTTATACCAGTACAATGAGCAGTTCTTC; CDR3 protein: CASSLYQYNEQFF; J gene: TRBJ2-1; clone size: .; V gene: TRBV27; D gene: .
CDR3 DNA: TGTGCCATTTTATCTTCGACAGGGGCGAACACTGAAGCTTTCTTT; CDR3 protein: CAILSSTGANTEAFF; J gene: TRBJ1-1; clone size: .; V gene: TRBV10-3; D gene: TRBD1
CDR3 DNA: TGTGCCAGCAGTCAACCCTCAGGGCCTGAGACCCAGTACTTC; CDR3 protein: CASSQPSGPETQYF; J gene: TRBJ2-5; clone size: .; V gene: TRBV7-2; D gene: .
CDR3 DNA: TGTGCCAGCAGCCAGGCACTAACCCCTCGCTACGAGCAGTACTTC; CDR3 protein: CASSQALTPRYEQYF; J gene: TRBJ2-7; clone size: .; V gene: TRBV14; D gene: .
CDR3 DNA: TGTGCCAGCAGCTTGGTTAGCGGGCCTTACGAGCAGTACTTC; CDR3 protein: CASSLVSGPYEQYF; J gene: TRBJ2-7; clone size: .; V gene: TRBV5-4; D gene: TRBD2
CDR3 DNA: TGTGCCAGCTCAACGGAAGGGGACAGGCCCTCTGGCTACACCTTC; CDR3 protein: CASSTEGDRPSGYTF; J gene: TRBJ1-2; clone size: once; V gene: TRBV18; D gene: TRBD1
CDR3 DNA: TGTGCCAGCAGTTTTTCCGGACTAGCGGTCTATGAGCAGTTCTTC; CDR3 protein: CASSFSGLAVYEQFF; J gene: TRBJ2-1; clone size: .; V gene: TRBV27; D gene: TRBD2
CDR3 DNA: TGTGCCAGCAAGGGACAGTCCAATCAGCCCCAGCATTTT; CDR3 protein: CASKGQSNQPQHF; J gene: TRBJ1-5; clone size: few; V gene: TRBV2; D gene: TRBD1
CDR3 DNA: TGTGCCAGCAGCTTAACCAGGGGTCGAGGCACTGAAGCTTTCTTT; CDR3 protein: CASSLTRGRGTEAFF; J gene: TRBJ1-1; clone size: .; V gene: TRBV5-6; D gene: .
CDR3 DNA: TGCAGCGTCGAAGATTTAGCGTCGAGCTCCTACAATGAGCAGTTCTTC; CDR3 protein: CSVEDLASSSYNEQFF; J gene: TRBJ2-1; clone size: .; V gene: TRBV29-1; D gene: .
CDR3 DNA: TGTGCCAGCAGCCGGGGGTCGACAAGTCCCTATGGCTACACCTTC; CDR3 protein: CASSRGSTSPYGYTF; J gene: TRBJ1-2; clone size: .; V gene: TRBV6-5; D gene: .
CDR3 DNA: TGTGCCAGCACCCCTACCCCGACAGGGTGGACAGATACGCAGTATTTT; CDR3 protein: CASTPTPTGWTDTQYF; J gene: TRBJ2-3; clone size: .; V gene: TRBV28; D gene: TRBD1
CDR3 DNA: TGTGCCAGCAGGACAGGGGGCTATGGCTACACCTTC; CDR3 protein: CASRTGGYGYTF; J gene: TRBJ1-2; clone size: .; V gene: TRBV27; D gene: TRBD1
CDR3 DNA: TGTGCCAGCTCACCGACAGGCCCACCCGATACGCAGTATTTT; CDR3 protein: CASSPTGPPDTQYF; J gene: TRBJ2-3; clone size: .; V gene: TRBV18; D gene: .
CDR3 DNA: TGTGCCAGCAGTTTACCCCAGGGCGGGAAGGACGAGCAGTACTTC; CDR3 protein: CASSLPQGGKDEQYF; J gene: TRBJ2-7; clone size: .; V gene: TRBV28; D gene: .
CDR3 DNA: TGCGCCAGCAGCCCCCCGAACAGGCAAGAGACCCAGTACTTC; CDR3 protein: CASSPPNRQETQYF; J gene: TRBJ2-5; clone size: .; V gene: TRBV4-1; D gene: .
CDR3 DNA: TGTGCCAGCAGCCAAGACAGGGGAACTGAAGCTTTCTTT; CDR3 protein: CASSQDRGTEAFF; J gene: TRBJ1-1; clone size: .; V gene: TRBV3-1/TRBV3-2; D gene: .
CDR3 DNA: TGTGCCACCAGCAGAGATCTGACAGTCATCACTGGCTATGGCTACACCTTC; CDR3 protein: CATSRDLTVITGYGYTF; J gene: TRBJ1-2; clone size: .; V gene: TRBV15; D gene: .
CDR3 DNA: TGTGCCAGCGGAGACTTAGCGGGAGCCTACAATGAGCAGTTCTTC; CDR3 protein: CASGDLAGAYNEQFF; J gene: TRBJ2-1; clone size: .; V gene: TRBV2; D gene: TRBD2
CDR3 DNA: TGTGCCAGCAGTTACTCGCAGTCGGGTGGAAATCAGCCCCAGCATTTT; CDR3 protein: CASSYSQSGGNQPQHF; J gene: TRBJ1-5; clone size: .; V gene: TRBV6-6; D gene: .
CDR3 DNA: TGTGCCAGCTCAACAGTGTATGGCTACACCTTC; CDR3 protein: CASSTVYGYTF; J gene: TRBJ1-2; clone size: .; V gene: TRBV18; D gene: .
CDR3 DNA: TGTGCCAGCAGTGATACAGGGGCGGATGGCAAAGCTTTCTTT; CDR3 protein: CASSDTGADGKAFF; J gene: TRBJ1-1; clone size: .; V gene: TRBV28; D gene: TRBD1
CDR3 DNA: TGTGCCAGCAGTCCCGGGCGGGGGCTAGGGACTAATGAAAAACTGTTTTTT; CDR3 protein: CASSPGRGLGTNEKLFF; J gene: TRBJ1-4; clone size: .; V gene: TRBV28; D gene: .
CDR3 DNA: TGTGCCAGCAGCATACAGGGTGAGGATGAAAAACTGTTTTTT; CDR3 protein: CASSIQGEDEKLFF; J gene: TRBJ1-4; clone size: .; V gene: TRBV7-9; D gene: .
CDR3 DNA: TGTGCCACCAGTGTTCAAGATACGCAGTATTTT; CDR3 protein: CATSVQDTQYF; J gene: TRBJ2-3; clone size: .; V gene: TRBV24-1; D gene: .
CDR3 DNA: TGTGCCAGCAGCTCCGTACTCGGGACAGGGACTGAAGCTTTCTTT; CDR3 protein: CASSSVLGTGTEAFF; J gene: TRBJ1-1; clone size: few; V gene: TRBV7-9; D gene: TRBD1
CDR3 DNA: TGTGCCAGCAGCCAATCGCAGCTCGGGACTATAAACACCGGGGAGCTGTTTTTT; CDR3 protein: CASSQSQLGTINTGELFF; J gene: TRBJ2-2; clone size: .; V gene: TRBV16; D gene: TRBD2
CDR3 DNA: TGTGCCAGCCGGGATGAATATAATGAGCAGTTCTTC; CDR3 protein: CASRDEYNEQFF; J gene: TRBJ2-1; clone size: once; V gene: TRBV7-9; D gene: .
CDR3 DNA: TGTGCCAGCAGCCAGGGACAGAGCACAGATACGCAGTATTTT; CDR3 protein: CASSQGQSTDTQYF; J gene: TRBJ2-3; clone size: .; V gene: TRBV7-3; D gene: TRBD1
CDR3 DNA: TGTGCCAGCAGTCGGACAGGACCCCCCTACGAGCAGTACTTC; CDR3 protein: CASSRTGPPYEQYF; J gene: TRBJ2-7; clone size: few; V gene: TRBV2; D gene: TRBD1
CDR3 DNA: TGTGCCAGCAGTTTGACCCGACAGGGCCGGGGAGGCTACACCTTC; CDR3 protein: CASSLTRQGRGGYTF; J gene: TRBJ1-2; clone size: few; V gene: TRBV28; D gene: TRBD1
CDR3 DNA: TGCGCCAGCGCGGGGGTAGTAGCTAACTATGGCTACACCTTC; CDR3 protein: CASAGVVANYGYTF; J gene: TRBJ1-2; clone size: .; V gene: TRBV10-2; D gene: .
CDR3 DNA: TGTGCCAGCAGTCACTCTGGAAACACCATATATTTT; CDR3 protein: CASSHSGNTIYF; J gene: TRBJ1-3; clone size: .; V gene: TRBV28; D gene: .
CDR3 DNA: TGTGCCTGGAGTGTTATGGAGACCCAGTACTTC; CDR3 protein: CAWSVMETQYF; J gene: TRBJ2-5; clone size: .; V gene: TRBV30; D gene: .
CDR3 DNA: TGTGCCAGCAGCTCGGCAGGGAGCACAGATACGCAGTATTTT; CDR3 protein: CASSSAGSTDTQYF; J gene: TRBJ2-3; clone size: .; V gene: TRBV7-9; D gene: .
CDR3 DNA: TGTGCCTGGAGTACCCTCTCGGGGTTTGGAAACACCATATATTTT; CDR3 protein: CAWSTLSGFGNTIYF; J gene: TRBJ1-3; clone size: .; V gene: TRBV30; D gene: .
CDR3 DNA: TGCAGCGTCAGGGGAGGGCAGCCACCTAACTATGGCTACACCTTC; CDR3 protein: CSVRGGQPPNYGYTF; J gene: TRBJ1-2; clone size: .; V gene: TRBV29-1; D gene: .
CDR3 DNA: TGTGCCAGCAGCCATACGACGGGACAAGCGTCCTACGAGCAGTACTTC; CDR3 protein: CASSHTTGQASYEQYF; J gene: TRBJ2-7; clone size: .; V gene: TRBV7-2; D gene: .
CDR3 DNA: TGTGCCACCAGCAGAGATTTTAGAGACGAGCAGTACTTC; CDR3 protein: CATSRDFRDEQYF; J gene: TRBJ2-7; clone size: .; V gene: TRBV15; D gene: .
CDR3 DNA: TGTGCCAGTAGTATCTCCGCGGGCAATCAGCCCCAGCATTTT; CDR3 protein: CASSISAGNQPQHF; J gene: TRBJ1-5; clone size: .; V gene: TRBV19; D gene: .
CDR3 DNA: TGTGCCTGGAGCATCAGTGGGGCGAACACTGAAGCTTTCTTT; CDR3 protein: CAWSISGANTEAFF; J gene: TRBJ1-1; clone size: .; V gene: TRBV30; D gene: .